These 30 T cell receptor beta chains were all obtained from the same sample, sequenced in a study of T cell clonotyping in hematopoietic cell transplantation. The repertoire was sequenced with immunoSEQ multiplex PCR; TCRdb's copy has only in-frame clones and lacks some. The repertoire consists of about 10,000 clones, with approximately 55% occurring once and the leading ten covering roughly 13%. Material: peripheral blood mononuclear cells, obtained 100 days after allogeneic stem cell transplant. Receptors were obtained from a female patient aged 45-65 years who had an allogeneic stem cell transplant from an unrelated donor, so the T cells may come from the graft donor. Some clones in this sample may be carry-over from other donors' samples.

The genes are TRBV30 and TRBJ1-1; D call uncertain. Deletions cut 1 base from V and 4 bases from J, with 10 bases between. The CDR3 has 13 residues. Germline V gene sequence: CDR1 GTSNPN, CDR2 SVGIG (reference sequence). Here the CDR3 DNA reads TGTGCCTGGAGTGGAGGAGGAGGCACTGAAGCTTTCTTT. It codes for CAWSGGGGTEAFF.

The rearrangement joins TRBV7-2 to TRBJ1-5; D not certain. Germline V gene lookup returns CDR1 SGHTA and CDR2 FQGNSA. The V and J ends lost 1 base and 3 bases respectively, with 10 bases between them. The CDR3 totals 15 residues. The CDR3 here is CASSLGQNYNQPQHF. The CDR3 nucleotides read TGTGCCAGCAGCTTAGGTCAGAATTACAATCAGCCCCAGCATTTT. The full variable domain, completed using reference TRBV7-2 and TRBJ1-5, is GAGVSQSPSNKVTEKGKDVELRCDPISGHTALYWYRQSLGQGLEFLIYFQGNSAPDKSGLPSDRFSAERTGGSVSTLTIQRTQQEDSAVYLCASSLGQNYNQPQHFGDGTRLSIL.

The sample holds a few counts of this clone. The chain combines TRBV30 with TRBJ1-3; D call uncertain. The CDR3 has 15 amino acids. Trimming stripped 0 bases from V and 1 base from J, with 10 bases between. From germline, CDR1 is GTSNPN and CDR2 SVGIG (reference sequence). The CDR3 sequence: CAWSVMTISGNTIYF. In DNA form, the CDR3 reads TGTGCCTGGAGTGTAATGACAATATCTGGAAACACCATATATTTT.

This rearrangement joins TRBV6-1 to TRBJ2-7; D call uncertain. CDR1 is MNHNS and CDR2 is SASEGT in the germline V gene. Trimming pared 2 bases from V and 2 bases from J, leaving 4 bases between. The CDR3 loop spans 12 amino acids. Written as DNA, the CDR3 is TGTGCCAGCAGTGAAACTACCTACGAGCAGTACTTC. Residues: CASSETTYEQYF.

CDR3 in DNA: TGTGCCAGCAGTTTATTCGGCGGAGGCTACGAGCAGTACTTC. As protein: CASSLFGGGYEQYF. The chain is built from TRBV27 and TRBJ2-7, with a weak D call TRBD2 (5 bases). Looked up from germline, CDR1 is MNHEY and CDR2 is SMNVEV (reference sequence). This CDR3 region has 14 residues. The germline V and J ends were trimmed by 1 base and 3 bases, with 10 bases remaining between them.

This chain uses TRBV25-1 with TRBJ1-1, with D unclear. There are 13 residues in the CDR3. V was cut by 1 base and J by 1 base, with 4 bases left in between. Germline values: CDR1 MGHDK, CDR2 SYGVNS. The CDR3 DNA reads as TGTGCCAGCAGTGAATGGGGGAACACTGAAGCTTTCTTT. This sequence encodes CASSEWGNTEAFF.

This chain joins TRBV30 and TRBJ1-4; D unresolved. Between the trimmed V and J ends, which lost 3 bases and 0 bases, there was a span of 11 bases. Germline V gives CDR1 GTSNPN, CDR2 SVGIG (reference sequence). The CDR3 has 15 amino acids. For the CDR3, the DNA is TGTGCCTGGAGCCCCGAGGGCGCAACTAATGAAAAACTGTTTTTT. Its protein product is CAWSPEGATNEKLFF. Variable domain in full (rest from reference TRBV30 and TRBJ1-4): SQTIHQWPATLVQPVGSPLSLECTVEGTSNPNLYWYRQAAGRGLQLLFYSVGIGQISSEVPQNLSASRPQDRQFILSSKKLLLSDSGFYLCAWSPEGATNEKLFFGSGTQLSVL.

The V gene is TRBV30, the J gene TRBJ1-6; D not certain. The CDR3 runs to 12 residues. The germline CDR1 and CDR2 sequences are GTSNPN and SVGIG (reference sequence). Trimming pared 3 bases from V and 5 bases from J, leaving 5 bases between. The CDR3 loop is CAWRPDNSPLHF. The DNA for the CDR3 is TGTGCCTGGAGGCCCGATAATTCACCCCTCCACTTT.

V gene TRBV2 combines with J gene TRBJ2-7, with D perhaps matching TRBD1 (5 bases). CDR3 size: 12 residues. Trimming removed 7 bases at V and 3 bases at J, with 10 bases between. Germline assignment: CDR1 SNHLY and CDR2 FYNNEI. CDR3 residues: CASTGQLYEQYF. The CDR3 DNA sequence: TGTGCCAGCACCGGACAACTCTACGAGCAGTACTTC.

A few counts support this clone. V gene TRBV6-5 combines with J gene TRBJ2-7, with unresolved D. The CDR3 has 12 amino acids. The V end was cut by 6 bases, the J end by 4 bases, with 10 bases between. Germline assignment: CDR1 MNHEY and CDR2 SVGAGI. The CDR3 is CASSPTPYEQYF. In DNA form, the CDR3 reads TGTGCCAGCAGCCCCACACCTTACGAGCAGTACTTC.

The chain combines TRBV25-1 with TRBJ2-3; D is ambiguous. The germline V and J ends were trimmed by 3 bases and 2 bases, with 3 bases remaining between them. This CDR3 is built from 12 residues. CDR1 is MGHDK, CDR2 SYGVNS, per germline. This CDR3 is CASSETTDTQYF. CDR3 in DNA: TGTGCCAGCAGTGAGACCACAGATACGCAGTATTTT.

By sample share, this clone is medium-sized (0.01 to 0.1%). The rearrangement joins TRBV30 to TRBJ1-1; D remains unclear. The CDR3 sequence is 13 residues long. V lost 5 bases and J lost 2, with 12 bases in between. CDR1 and CDR2 (germline): GTSNPN, SVGIG (reference sequence). In DNA, the CDR3 is TGTGCCTGGTCCCTTAGCCCAAACACTGAAGCTTTCTTT. As protein: CAWSLSPNTEAFF.

V usage is TRBV13 and J usage is TRBJ2-7, with a tentative D call TRBD1 (6 bases). The germline gives CDR1 PRHDT, CDR2 FYEKMQ (reference sequence). CDR3 length: 18 residues. The germline V and J ends were trimmed by 5 bases and 4 bases, with 27 bases remaining between them. CDR3 amino acids: CASSRPLKRTDNRYEQYF. The CDR3 nucleotides are TGTGCCAGCAGCCGTCCCCTCAAAAGGACAGATAACCGTTACGAGCAGTACTTC.

Only one count was recorded for this clone. The chain uses TRBV29-1 and TRBJ1-2, with unresolved D. In germline, CDR1 is SQVTM, CDR2 ANQGSEA. The CDR3 length is 13 residues. V lost 6 bases and J lost 5, with 16 bases in between. The CDR3 nucleotides read TGCAGCGTAAGCACCCAGGTTCTATATGGCTACACCTTC. It is translated as CSVSTQVLYGYTF.

This chain uses TRBV30 with TRBJ2-1; TRBD2 matches at 8 bases. CDR1 is GTSNPN, CDR2 SVGIG, per germline (reference sequence). The V segment lost 3 bases and the J segment 9 bases; nucleotides outside the gene matches: 16. The CDR3 extends over 16 amino acids. CDR3 coding DNA: TGTGCCTGGAGCTTACCTTATACGGGGGGGCCAGGTGAGCAGTTCTTC. The encoded protein is CAWSLPYTGGPGEQFF.

In its sample, this clone was seen once. J is TRBJ1-3 and V is TRBV27; D remains unclear. Trimming removed 4 bases at V and 5 bases at J, with 12 bases between. Germline V lookup: CDR1 MNHEY, CDR2 SMNVEV (reference sequence). CDR3 length equals 14 residues. CDR3 sequence (DNA): TGTGCCAGCAGTTCCACGGGCAGGCGAAACACCATATATTTT. Its translation is CASSSTGRRNTIYF.

This clone was seen only a few times. The V call is TRBV30, the J call TRBJ1-5; TRBD1 is a possible D gene (5 bases). Germline lookup yields CDR1 GTSNPN and CDR2 SVGIG (reference sequence). This CDR3 has 13 amino acids. With 3 bases removed from V and 7 bases from J, the gap between germline ends came to 13 bases. CDR3 sequence (DNA): TGTGCCTGGAGCGGGACGGCTCGGCAGCCCCAGCATTTT. It specifies CAWSGTARQPQHF.

This chain links TRBV29-1 with TRBJ1-1; a weak D match, TRBD1 (5 bases). V lost 7 bases, J lost 1 base, and 19 bases lay in between. The germline gives CDR1 SQVTM, CDR2 ANQGSEA. This CDR3 comprises 15 residues. The CDR3 region has the DNA TGCAGCGCGCGATACGGGGAGGGACCGAACACTGAAGCTTTCTTT. This sequence encodes CSARYGEGPNTEAFF.

The gene calls are TRBV30 and TRBJ2-3; 13 bases line up with TRBD2. This CDR3 comprises 16 residues. The junction had 7 bases not matched to a gene; V was cut back by 4 bases and J by 3 bases. CDR1 is GTSNPN and CDR2 is SVGIG in the germline V gene (reference sequence). The CDR3 DNA sequence: TGTGCCTGGACCCTCGGGGGACTAGCGGGAACAGATACGCAGTATTTT. As protein: CAWTLGGLAGTDTQYF.

This clone was detected only a few times. The chain uses TRBV28 and TRBJ1-5; 9 bases fit TRBD1. The CDR3 is 20 residues long. Germline CDR1 MDHEN, CDR2 SYDVKM. Trimming removed 6 bases from V and 0 bases from J; junction bases left unmatched: 18. This CDR3 reads CASSKLQGADPRLSNQPQHF. The CDR3 nucleotides read TGTGCCAGCAGCAAGTTACAGGGGGCGGACCCCCGTCTTAGCAATCAGCCCCAGCATTTT.

CDR3 nucleotide sequence: TGTGCCTTAAAGGCAGGAAGGACCGGGGAGCTGTTTTTT. Translated: CALKAGRTGELFF. J is TRBJ2-2 and V is TRBV30; D call uncertain. The CDR3 contains 13 residues. The V gene's germline CDR1 is GTSNPN and CDR2 SVGIG (reference sequence). The V end was cut by 7 bases, the J end by 5 bases, with 14 bases between.

The rearrangement uses TRBV30 and TRBJ1-1; D is unresolved. Germline V gene sequence: CDR1 GTSNPN, CDR2 SVGIG (reference sequence). Deletions cut 0 bases from V and 2 bases from J, with 7 bases between. The CDR3 is 13 residues long. CDR3 sequence: CAWSVDVNTEAFF. CDR3 sequence (DNA): TGTGCCTGGAGTGTAGATGTTAACACTGAAGCTTTCTTT.

In the case of this clone: At the DNA level, this CDR3 is encoded by other sequences in the same sample as well. The rearrangement joins TRBV30 to TRBJ2-2, with TRBD2 identical over 7 bases. Germline V gene data show CDR1 as GTSNPN and CDR2 as SVGIG (reference sequence). V shed 0 bases and J 0 bases; nucleotides not matched to a gene: 4. This CDR3 contains 16 residues. Here the CDR3 DNA reads TGTGCCTGGAGTGTAGGCGGGAGCGCGAACACCGGGGAGCTGTTTTTT. Translated: CAWSVGGSANTGELFF.

This CDR3 reads CAWMEDRAAFF. For the CDR3, the DNA is TGTGCCTGGATGGAGGACAGGGCGGCTTTCTTT. The rearrangement joins TRBV30 to TRBJ1-1; 8 positions match TRBD1. The CDR3 loop spans 11 amino acids. Germline V gene data show CDR1 as GTSNPN and CDR2 as SVGIG (reference sequence). V lost 4 bases and J lost 11; bases outside the gene matches: 6.

This clone appeared a few times. V usage is TRBV29-1 and J usage is TRBJ1-2; D is unresolved. This CDR3 has 10 residues. The germline V gene encodes CDR1 SQVTM and CDR2 ANQGSEA. Trimming cost V 4 bases and J 6 bases, with 6 bases left between them. CDR3 sequence: CSVVTDGYTF. CDR3 coding DNA: TGCAGCGTTGTAACGGATGGCTACACCTTC.

The chain employs TRBV30 and TRBJ1-2; TRBD1 might be the D (5 bases). With 4 bases removed from V and 8 bases from J, the gap between germline ends came to 20 bases. Germline CDR1 and CDR2: GTSNPN and SVGIG (reference sequence). This CDR3 comprises 14 residues. The CDR3 is CAWKRRDGPMGYTF. The CDR3 bases are TGTGCCTGGAAACGCCGGGACGGACCTATGGGCTACACCTTC.

The chain joins TRBV7-2 to TRBJ2-1, with 10 bases fitting TRBD2. Trimming cost V 8 bases and J 3 bases; bases outside gene matches: 10. This CDR3 has 16 amino acids. The germline V gene encodes CDR1 SGHTA and CDR2 FQGNSA. CDR3 sequence: CASSPSGGAYYNEQFF. CDR3 sequence (DNA): TGTGCCAGCTCGCCTAGCGGGGGCGCCTACTACAATGAGCAGTTCTTC.

The rearrangement links TRBV7-2 to TRBJ1-2; weak D call: TRBD1 (5 bases). Trimming took 5 bases from V and 0 from J, leaving 16 bases between them. Germline CDR1 and CDR2: SGHTA and FQGNSA. The CDR3 runs 16 residues. For the CDR3, the DNA is TGTGCCAGCAGCCCGGCCGAGGGGATCGCTAACTATGGCTACACCTTC. It specifies CASSPAEGIANYGYTF.

This clone was counted between two and nine times. The chain has TRBV30 and TRBJ1-1, with 8 bases fitting TRBD1. Germline values: CDR1 GTSNPN, CDR2 SVGIG (reference sequence). This CDR3 comprises 13 residues. The J segment lost 4 bases and the V segment lost 7 bases, leaving 8 bases of the junction unmatched. The DNA for the CDR3 is TGTGCCTTGCACAGGGGGGCCGGCACTGAAGCTTTCTTT. Amino acid sequence: CALHRGAGTEAFF.

This clone was recorded a few times. The V gene is TRBV6-5, the J gene TRBJ1-4; a weak D match, TRBD1 (6 bases). Germline CDR1 and CDR2: MNHEY and SVGAGI. V was shortened by 2 bases and J by 8 bases, with 12 bases between the two germline ends. The CDR3 covers 14 residues. Here the CDR3 reads CASSYPGAEEKLFF. Here the CDR3 DNA reads TGTGCCAGCAGTTACCCGGGGGCGGAGGAAAAACTGTTTTTT.